This TCR beta chain stems from a study of T cell responses to AZD1222 COVID-19 vaccine. Only in-frame clones appear in the TCRdb table, and some are missing; sequencing was by immunoSEQ multiplex PCR. The table records more than 150,000 clones, 92% of them present only once. Concerning this clone: No antigen is known for it.

The CDR3 has 16 residues. Second-dose intervals near 4 or 12 weeks were combined. Study-level findings and limits: Donors were chiefly white British, with a greater number of females, and clonal diversity was perhaps underestimated. In all cases, repertoires were sampled only after the peak T cell response. Seropositive status at baseline applied to only five or six AZD1222 recipients.

The TCR originated in an adult who received the AZD1222 COVID-19 vaccine. The rearrangement joins TRBV21-1 to TRBJ1-1; the table assigns TRBD1, which was not confirmed against the DNA. TRBV21-1 is given as a pseudogene. This sample comprised peripheral blood, obtained 28 days after the second AZD1222 dose. The CDR3 DNA sequence: TGTGCCAGCAGCAATAAGGGGGCAGGGGGTGGGACTGAAGCTTTCTTT. Encoded protein: CASSNKGAGGGTEAFF.